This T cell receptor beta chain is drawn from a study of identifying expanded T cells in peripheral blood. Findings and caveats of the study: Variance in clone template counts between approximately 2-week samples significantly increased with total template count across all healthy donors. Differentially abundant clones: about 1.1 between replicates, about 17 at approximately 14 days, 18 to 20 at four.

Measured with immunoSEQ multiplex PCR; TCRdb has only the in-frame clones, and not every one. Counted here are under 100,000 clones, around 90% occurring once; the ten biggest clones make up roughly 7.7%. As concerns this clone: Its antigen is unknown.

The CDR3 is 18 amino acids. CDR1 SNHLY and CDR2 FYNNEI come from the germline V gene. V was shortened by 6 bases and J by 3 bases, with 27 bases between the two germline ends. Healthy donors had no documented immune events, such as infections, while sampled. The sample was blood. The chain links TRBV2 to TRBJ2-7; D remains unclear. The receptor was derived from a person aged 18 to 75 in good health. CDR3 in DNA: TGTGCCAGCAGCGGTCCCTCAATGCACGACAAAACCCACTACGAGCAGTACTTC. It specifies CASSGPSMHDKTHYEQYF. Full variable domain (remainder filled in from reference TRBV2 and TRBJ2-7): EPEVTQTPSHQVTQMGQEVILRCVPISNHLYFYWYRQILGQKVEFLVSFYNNEISEKSEIFDDQFSVERPDGSNFTLKIRSTKLEDSAMYFCASSGPSMHDKTHYEQYFGPGTRLTVT.